The T cell receptor (beta chain) under discussion was sequenced for a study of T cells in Graves' hyperthyroidism and ophthalmopathy (dated by TCRdb to the late 2010s). About the full investigation: Peripheral blood samples were taken at initial diagnosis, before any treatment was given. A discovery cohort of around 98 patients, roughly 45 with Graves' ophthalmopathy and 57 with stable Graves' hyperthyroidism, was used to find distinguishing TCR V-J signatures. Prospective prediction of ophthalmopathy was tested in an independent validation cohort of about 19 hyperthyroidism patients and 15 to 17 patients who later progressed to ophthalmopathy. The approximately 90 discovery patients were randomly split 7:3 into training and test sets. Thyroid tissue and blood T-cell repertoires from six Graves' hyperthyroidism patients were also compared in the study. After sampling, hyperthyroidism patients received methimazole starting at 30 mg daily, and ophthalmopathy patients received high-dose intravenous methylprednisolone. The paper describes TCR Vbeta CDR3 sequencing of fewer than 150 peripheral blood samples, made up of 43 ophthalmopathy patients, over 70 hyperthyroidism patients and around 17 progressor patients. General findings and caveats noted by the study authors: In validation, the model predicted progression to ophthalmopathy a median of about 6.5 months before onset, with about 70% sensitivity and nearly 75% specificity. No statistical method was used to fix the sample size in advance, and group allocation was not hidden from the investigators. Most expanded thyroid clonotypes (frequency above 0.001) were also detected in blood, a finding suggesting that blood repertoires may reflect thyroid immune responses. A model built on a 13 V-J signature distinguished ophthalmopathy from stable hyperthyroidism, reaching 87.88% sensitivity and 81.08% specificity in cross-validation and 80%/75% in testing.

The TCR beta CDR3 regions were amplified from the RNA transcripts. For the first round of RT-PCR on the TCR CDR3, the HTBI primer set was used together with the Qiagen OneStep RT-PCR kit. Libraries were constructed in a second round of multiplex PCR, after which size selection and purification were carried out. Libraries were sequenced paired-end with 100 bp reads on an Illumina HiSeq2000. As for the original processing: Raw data were processed with SOAPnuke, discarding reads with adapters, uncalled bases, mean Phred below 15, or no exact constant-primer or identifier match. COPE v1.2.5 was used to merge the high-quality paired reads, and each unique nucleotide sequence was defined as a clonotype. MiTCR v1.1 was used to align clonotypes to the IMGT TRBV, TRBD and TRBJ reference segments. The analysis included only V-J combinations with a frequency above 0.0001, which together covered around 99% of the repertoires. The TCS score was defined as the ratio of F50 (clonal expansion) to E x V (chaos), calculated using BLOSUM62-based TCRdist between CDR3 peptides within each V-J. Welch's t-statistics and random forest reduced approximately 520 V-J features to around 14, which were used in a naive Bayes classifier (R e1071). Thyroid-blood repertoire similarity was quantified with the Morisita-Horn index. Clones were called with MiXCR by TCRdb after fastp trimmed the public reads at Q25, and only in-frame beta chains were retained. Each entry merges the rows of one CDR3 protein and shows their most common DNA and genes. The V and J calls follow TCRdb's processing rather than the paper's. This sample is represented by 700,000 to 950,000 distinct CDR3 sequences; 30% to 40% of them were singletons. The ten largest clones represent around 31% of the sample.

Stable Graves' hyperthyroidism was defined as no progression to ophthalmopathy during 18 months of follow-up. Hyperthyroidism patients were aged 18 to 65 years and newly diagnosed, with disease duration of less than 2 months. Patients with uncontrolled infections, other autoimmune diseases, pregnancy or lactation were excluded. Diagnoses were based on clinical symptoms, serum thyroxine and TRAb, thyroid ultrasound and orbital computed tomography. Ficoll-Paque density gradient centrifugation was used to isolate PBMCs from 10 ml of fresh peripheral blood. Total RNA was extracted with Trizol reagent, and quality was checked on an Agilent 2100 Bioanalyzer. With respect to this clonotype: There is no known antigen for this receptor. Being one base from a much bigger clone, this may be a read error.

V sheds 3 bases and J sheds 1 base, leaving 24 bases between their ends. The CDR3 contains 19 residues, cysteine and phenylalanine counted. The CDR3 DNA has 57 bases and is translated from base 1. Per the germline V gene (reference sequence), SEHNR is the CDR1 and FQNEAQ is the CDR2. What was sequenced was blood. This clonotype was sampled from a woman aged 40 to 50 with Graves' hyperthyroidism. This receptor chain uses TRBV7-9 and TRBJ1-1; the D gene remains uncertain. The CDR3 protein sequence reads: CASSFRYGSGSNSNTEAFF. In nucleotides, the sequence is TGTGCCAGCAGCTTTCGGTACGGGTCGGGGTCCAACTCGAACACTGAAGCTTTCTTT. The full variable domain, with segments outside the CDR3 supplied by the reference TRBV7-9 and TRBJ1-1 proteins, appears as DTGVSQNPRHKITKRGQNVTFRCDPISEHNRLYWYRQTLGQGPEFLTYFQNEAQLEKSRLLSDRFSAERPKGSFSTLEIQRTEQGDSAMYLCASSFRYGSGSNSNTEAFFGQGTRLTVV.